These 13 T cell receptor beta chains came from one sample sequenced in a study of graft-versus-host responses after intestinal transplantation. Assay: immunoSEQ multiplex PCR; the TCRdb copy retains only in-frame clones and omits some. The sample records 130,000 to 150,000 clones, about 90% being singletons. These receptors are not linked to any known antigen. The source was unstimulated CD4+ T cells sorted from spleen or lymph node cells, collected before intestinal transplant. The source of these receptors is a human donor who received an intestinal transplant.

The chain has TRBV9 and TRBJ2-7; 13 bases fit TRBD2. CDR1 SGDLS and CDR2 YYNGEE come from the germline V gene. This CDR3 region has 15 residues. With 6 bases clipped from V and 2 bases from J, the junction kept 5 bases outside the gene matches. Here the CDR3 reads CASIILAGGPYEQYF. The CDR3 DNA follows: TGTGCCAGCATAATACTAGCGGGAGGGCCCTACGAGCAGTACTTC.

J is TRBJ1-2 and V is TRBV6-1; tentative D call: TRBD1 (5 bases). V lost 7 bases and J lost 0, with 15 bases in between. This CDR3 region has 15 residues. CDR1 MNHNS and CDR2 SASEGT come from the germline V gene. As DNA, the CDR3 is TGTGCCAGCACCACAGGCCGGGCACCTAACTATGGCTACACCTTC. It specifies CASTTGRAPNYGYTF.

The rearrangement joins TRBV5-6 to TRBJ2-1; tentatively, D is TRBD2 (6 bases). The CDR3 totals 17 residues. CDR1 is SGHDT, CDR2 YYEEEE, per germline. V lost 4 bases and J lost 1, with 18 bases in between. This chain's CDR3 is CASSAGSGTGSYNEQFF. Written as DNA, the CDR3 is TGTGCCAGCAGCGCGGGCTCCGGGACTGGTTCCTACAATGAGCAGTTCTTC.

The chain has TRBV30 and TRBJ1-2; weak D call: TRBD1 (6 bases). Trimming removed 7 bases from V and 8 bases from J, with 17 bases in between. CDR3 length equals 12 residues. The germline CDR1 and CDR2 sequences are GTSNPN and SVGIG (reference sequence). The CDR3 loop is CAYPRGGIGYTF. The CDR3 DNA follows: TGTGCCTACCCAAGGGGGGGGATCGGCTACACCTTC. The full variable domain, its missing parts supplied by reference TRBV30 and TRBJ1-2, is SQTIHQWPATLVQPVGSPLSLECTVEGTSNPNLYWYRQAAGRGLQLLFYSVGIGQISSEVPQNLSASRPQDRQFILSSKKLLLSDSGFYLCAYPRGGIGYTFGSGTRLTVV.

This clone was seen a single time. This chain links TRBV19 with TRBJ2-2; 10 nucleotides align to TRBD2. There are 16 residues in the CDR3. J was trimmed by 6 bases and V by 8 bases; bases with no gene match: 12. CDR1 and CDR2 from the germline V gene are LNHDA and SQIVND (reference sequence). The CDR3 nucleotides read TGTGCCAGTGGCTTAGTATCAGGACTAGCGGCCGGGGAGCTGTTTTTT. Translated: CASGLVSGLAAGELFF.

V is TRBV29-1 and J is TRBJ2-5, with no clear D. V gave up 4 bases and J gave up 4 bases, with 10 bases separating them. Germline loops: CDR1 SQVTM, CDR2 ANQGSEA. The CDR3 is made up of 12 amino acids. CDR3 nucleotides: TGCAGCGTTGGGTTAGTCTTAGAGACCCAGTACTTC. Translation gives CSVGLVLETQYF.

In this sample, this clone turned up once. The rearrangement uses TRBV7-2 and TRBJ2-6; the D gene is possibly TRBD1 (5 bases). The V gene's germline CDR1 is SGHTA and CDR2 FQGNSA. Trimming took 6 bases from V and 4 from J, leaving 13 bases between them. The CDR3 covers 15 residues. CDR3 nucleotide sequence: TGTGCCAGCAGTTCAGGGTTTTCCGGGGCCAACGTCCTGACTTTC. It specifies CASSSGFSGANVLTF.

In DNA form, the CDR3 reads TGTGCCAGCAGCGAGACAGGGATCCACAATGAGCAGTTCTTC. Translated: CASSETGIHNEQFF. The chain combines TRBV11-3 with TRBJ2-1, with 7 bases fitting TRBD1. CDR3 length: 14 residues. Trimming cost V 5 bases and J 5 bases; bases outside gene matches: 6. From germline, CDR1 is SGHNT and CDR2 YENEEA.

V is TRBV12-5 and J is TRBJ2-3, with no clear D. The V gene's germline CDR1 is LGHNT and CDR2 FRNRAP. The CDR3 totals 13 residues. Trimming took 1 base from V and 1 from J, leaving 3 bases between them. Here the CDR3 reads CASGLAGTDTQYF. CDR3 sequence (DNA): TGTGCTAGTGGTTTGGCGGGCACAGATACGCAGTATTTT.

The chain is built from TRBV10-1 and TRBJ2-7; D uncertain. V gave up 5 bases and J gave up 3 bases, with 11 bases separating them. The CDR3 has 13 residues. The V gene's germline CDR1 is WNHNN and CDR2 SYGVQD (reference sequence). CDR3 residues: CASSLTINYEQYF. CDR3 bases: TGCGCCAGCAGTCTGACGATAAACTACGAGCAGTACTTC.

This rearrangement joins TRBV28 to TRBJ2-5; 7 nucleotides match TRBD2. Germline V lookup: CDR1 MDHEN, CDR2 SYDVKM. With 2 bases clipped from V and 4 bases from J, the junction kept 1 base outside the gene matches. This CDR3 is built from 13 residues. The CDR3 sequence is CASSLGGVETQYF. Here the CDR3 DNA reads TGTGCCAGCAGTTTAGGGGGGGTAGAGACCCAGTACTTC.

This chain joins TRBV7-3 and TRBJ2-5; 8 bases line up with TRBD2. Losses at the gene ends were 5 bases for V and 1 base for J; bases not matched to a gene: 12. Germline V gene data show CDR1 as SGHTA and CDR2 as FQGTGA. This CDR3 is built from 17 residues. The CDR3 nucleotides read TGTGCCAGCAGCCCATTTAAGGTAGCGGGACCCCAAGAGACCCAGTACTTC. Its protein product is CASSPFKVAGPQETQYF.

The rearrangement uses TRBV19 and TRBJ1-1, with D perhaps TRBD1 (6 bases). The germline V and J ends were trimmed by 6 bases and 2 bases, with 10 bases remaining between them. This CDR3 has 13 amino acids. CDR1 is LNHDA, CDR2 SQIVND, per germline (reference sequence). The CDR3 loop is CASRIRGNTEAFF. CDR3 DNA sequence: TGTGCCAGTAGGATCAGGGGAAACACTGAAGCTTTCTTT.